Reported below is one TCR beta chain. There is no known antigen for this receptor. Base-call qualities are not available, and no considerably larger clone is one nucleotide away. Libraries were constructed by the immunoSEQ multiplex PCR assay. TCRdb provides this immuneACCESS table in a form limited to in-frame rearrangements. Some clones are lacking; in checked studies, under half of them reflect an unresolved V gene, and why the rest are absent is not known. The sample table holds about 56,000 clones, of which about 91% were seen once. The ten largest clonotypes hold 0.15% to 0.2% of the sample. This entry is derived from a study of T cell changes during pregnancy in multiple sclerosis (dated by TCRdb to about 2019). About the investigation overall: The study looked at changes in the T cell repertoire across pregnancy in women with multiple sclerosis.

Reading from cysteine to phenylalanine, the CDR3 counts 14 amino acids. Only the CDR3 part of the read is kept: 42 bases, read in frame from the first base. The germline V gene specifies SGDLS as CDR1 and YYNGEE as CDR2. At the junction V is shortened by 0 bases and J by 2 bases, with 6 bases in between. Material: CD4+ T cells from peripheral blood mononuclear cells, obtained in the second trimester of pregnancy. The chain is encoded by TRBV9 joined to TRBJ1-3; TRBD1 could be the D gene, as 6 bases match. The receptor was derived from a female donor with multiple sclerosis, enrolled in a pregnancy study. CDR3 reads: CASSVGQAGNTIYF. DNA sequence: TGTGCCAGCAGCGTAGGACAGGCTGGAAACACCATATATTTT.